This T cell receptor (beta chain) was observed in a study of T cell responses to AZD1222 COVID-19 vaccine. The repertoire was sequenced with immunoSEQ multiplex PCR; TCRdb's copy has only in-frame clones and lacks some. The sample carries more than 95,000 clones, approximately 82% recorded once. This clone has more than one count but fewer than ten. Germline lookup yields CDR1 SGDLS and CDR2 YYNGEE. CDR3 length: 15 residues. With 0 bases removed from V and 7 bases from J, the gap between germline ends came to 11 bases. This chain links TRBV9 with TRBJ1-6; TRBD1 is a possible D gene (6 bases). The receptor was derived from an adult who received the AZD1222 COVID-19 vaccine. The material sequenced was peripheral blood, taken 28 days after the second AZD1222 dose. DNA of the CDR3: TGTGCCAGCAGCGTAGATCGGGGGGCGAATTCACCCCTCCACTTT. It specifies CASSVDRGANSPLHF.